These 24 T cell receptor beta chains were sequenced from one sample in a study of Graves' ophthalmopathy and Graves' hyperthyroidism. The study amplified TCR beta CDR3 regions using RNA transcripts. The authors performed first-round RT-PCR with HTBI primers and then a second-round multiplex PCR. TCRdb re-called the multiplex PCR reads with MiXCR, one entry per CDR3 protein. The table shows about 410,000 distinct CDR3 sequences, with 18% occurring only once. The specimen sequenced was peripheral blood. Source of these receptors: a woman aged 18-30 years with Graves' ophthalmopathy.

The CDR3 nucleotides read TGTGCTAGTGGTTTGGTACCCGGGACCTGGCTGGCTGAAGCTTTCTTT. Amino acids: CASGLVPGTWLAEAFF. V gene TRBV12-5 combines with J gene TRBJ1-1; D might be TRBD1 (5 bases). Germline V gives CDR1 LGHNT, CDR2 FRNRAP. V shed 0 bases and J shed 6 bases, with 17 bases lying between them. CDR3 length: 16 residues.

This chain joins TRBV30 and TRBJ1-5; TRBD1 might be the D (6 bases). CDR1 is GTSNPN and CDR2 is SVGIG in the germline V gene (reference sequence). Trimming pared 2 bases from V and 5 bases from J, leaving 10 bases between. CDR3 size: 13 residues. The CDR3 DNA follows: TGTGCCTGGAGTAGGGGGAACTATCAGCCCCAGCATTTT. Protein sequence: CAWSRGNYQPQHF.

The J gene is TRBJ2-7, the V gene TRBV2, with D tentatively TRBD2 (6 bases). The CDR3 is 14 amino acids. V gave up 6 bases and J gave up 0 bases, with 12 bases separating them. In germline, CDR1 is SNHLY, CDR2 FYNNEI. The CDR3 DNA follows: TGTGCCAGCAGGCTGGACGGGAGCTCCTACGAGCAGTACTTC. Translating it yields CASRLDGSSYEQYF. The whole variable domain, filled in from reference TRBV2 and TRBJ2-7, reads EPEVTQTPSHQVTQMGQEVILRCVPISNHLYFYWYRQILGQKVEFLVSFYNNEISEKSEIFDDQFSVERPDGSNFTLKIRSTKLEDSAMYFCASRLDGSSYEQYFGPGTRLTVT.

Ten or more counts support this clonotype. The V gene is TRBV11-1, the J gene TRBJ1-1, with no clear D. Trimming took 5 bases from V and 10 from J, leaving 20 bases between them. In germline, CDR1 is SGHAT, CDR2 FQDESV (reference sequence). The CDR3 is 14 amino acids. The CDR3 loop is CASSTGVRGLGAFF. The CDR3 DNA sequence: TGTGCCAGCAGCACCGGGGTGAGAGGACTAGGAGCTTTCTTT.

This clonotype was seen ten or more times. The rearrangement links TRBV7-2 to TRBJ1-3; no definite D call. Germline V CDR1 and CDR2: SGHTA, FQGNSA. Trimming shortened V by 5 bases and J by 0 bases, and 8 bases separated the two germline ends. This CDR3 is built from 14 residues. In nucleotides, the CDR3 is TGTGCCAGCAGCCAACAATCCTCTGGAAACACCATATATTTT. Translating it yields CASSQQSSGNTIYF.

This clonotype was recorded many times. This chain uses TRBV6-5 with TRBJ2-5; D might be TRBD1 or TRBD2, each matching 5 bases. From germline, CDR1 is MNHEY and CDR2 SVGAGI. With 5 bases removed from V and 5 bases from J, the gap between germline ends came to 21 bases. The CDR3 totals 16 residues. CDR3 sequence reads: CASSPLPGPRWETQYF. In nucleotides, the CDR3 is TGTGCCAGCAGTCCATTACCGGGACCCCGATGGGAGACCCAGTACTTC.

This clonotype was found many times. This chain uses TRBV20-1 with TRBJ1-1; D may be TRBD1 (6 bases). V was pared by 2 bases and J by 4 bases, with 14 bases between. The CDR3 runs 14 residues. CDR1 is DFQATT and CDR2 is SNEGSKA in the germline V gene (reference sequence). The CDR3: CSARPGQWGTEAFF. The CDR3 DNA reads as TGCAGTGCTAGACCAGGACAGTGGGGCACTGAAGCTTTCTTT.

This chain links TRBV4-3 with TRBJ1-5, with unresolved D. The CDR3 sequence is 15 residues long. Germline CDR1 and CDR2: LGHNA and YSLEER. Trimming shortened V by 4 bases and J by 5 bases, and 15 bases separated the two germline ends. CDR3 nucleotide sequence: TGCGCCAGCAGCCCCGGCAGTGGTGTTTATCAGCCCCAGCATTTT. Residues: CASSPGSGVYQPQHF.

This clonotype was observed at least ten times. The V gene is TRBV24-1, the J gene TRBJ2-7, with 7 bases lining up with TRBD1. The CDR3 covers 17 residues. V dropped 2 bases and J dropped 0; count of bases not matched to a gene: 9. Germline-derived CDR1 and CDR2 are KGHDR and SFDVKD. The chain's CDR3 is CATSDSGTGTASYEQYF. The DNA for the CDR3 is TGTGCCACCAGTGATTCCGGAACCGGGACAGCCTCCTACGAGCAGTACTTC.

This clonotype was detected ten times or more. The V gene is TRBV11-2, the J gene TRBJ1-2; no firm D call. The CDR3 has 14 residues. The ends were cut back, 5 bases at V and 4 bases at J, with 14 bases in the middle. From germline, CDR1 is SGHAT and CDR2 FQNNGV. The CDR3 DNA is TGTGCCAGCAGCCCGTCGCTTGACACCTATGGCTACACCTTC. It translates to CASSPSLDTYGYTF.

This clonotype came up many times. The chain uses TRBV29-1 and TRBJ2-5; D not resolved. CDR3 length: 13 residues. Trimming pared 4 bases from V and 1 base from J, leaving 10 bases between. From germline, CDR1 is SQVTM and CDR2 ANQGSEA. This chain's CDR3 is CSVVSRPQETQYF. The CDR3 coding sequence is TGCAGCGTTGTATCCAGACCCCAAGAGACCCAGTACTTC.

This clonotype was seen ten or more times. The chain carries TRBV30 and TRBJ1-3, with 8 bases matching TRBD1. Trimming cost V 1 base and J 7 bases; bases outside gene matches: 6. The germline gives CDR1 GTSNPN, CDR2 SVGIG (reference sequence). The CDR3 is made up of 14 amino acids. CDR3 DNA sequence: TGTGCCTGGAGTGGGAGACAGGGGTTGAACACCATATATTTT. It yields the protein CAWSGRQGLNTIYF.

Ten or more counts support this clonotype. V gene TRBV7-6 combines with J gene TRBJ2-5, with TRBD1 as a possible D gene (7 bases). With 2 bases removed from V and 9 bases from J, the gap between germline ends came to 25 bases. Germline-derived CDR1 and CDR2 are SGHVS and FNYEAQ. The CDR3 sequence is 17 residues long. The DNA for the CDR3 is TGTGCCAGCAGCTTAATCGGGCAGGGGGACTTCCAATTGGCCCAGTACTTC. Translation gives CASSLIGQGDFQLAQYF.

The chain has TRBV2 and TRBJ2-7; D is ambiguous. V shed 8 bases and J shed 3 bases, with 14 bases lying between them. Germline V lookup: CDR1 SNHLY, CDR2 FYNNEI. This CDR3 region has 13 residues. The CDR3 bases are TGTGCCAGCGAAAGGGCGAAGGGCTACGAGCAGTACTTC. Translation: CASERAKGYEQYF.

This chain joins TRBV7-2 and TRBJ2-7; D is tentatively TRBD1 or TRBD2 (6 bases each). CDR1 is SGHTA, CDR2 FQGNSA, per germline. V lost 2 bases and J 3 bases, leaving 14 bases between the germline ends. This CDR3 spans 15 amino acids. CDR3 sequence: CASSLSGAGHYEQYF. The CDR3 coding sequence is TGTGCCAGCAGCTTATCTGGCGCGGGACACTACGAGCAGTACTTC.

In this sample, this clonotype turned up many times. This chain uses TRBV25-1 with TRBJ1-5; no clear D. Trimming took 5 bases from V and 0 from J, leaving 11 bases between them. The CDR3 has 15 residues. CDR1 MGHDK and CDR2 SYGVNS come from the germline V gene. CDR3: CASSSKRDSNQPQHF. CDR3 sequence (DNA): TGTGCCAGCAGTTCAAAGAGGGATAGCAATCAGCCCCAGCATTTT.

This clonotype was picked up many times. This rearrangement joins TRBV19 to TRBJ2-7; TRBD2 is a possible D gene (6 bases). The CDR3 extends over 13 amino acids. The V gene's germline CDR1 is LNHDA and CDR2 SQIVND (reference sequence). Trimming pared 5 bases from V and 5 bases from J, leaving 13 bases between. Here the CDR3 reads CASSPQGLNEQYF. CDR3 nucleotides: TGTGCCAGTAGTCCCCAGGGACTCAACGAGCAGTACTTC.

The chain joins TRBV19 to TRBJ1-2; the match to TRBD1 covers 8 bases. CDR3 length: 16 amino acids. Trimming cost V 9 bases and J 4 bases; bases outside gene matches: 16. CDR1 LNHDA and CDR2 SQIVND come from the germline V gene (reference sequence). CDR3 DNA: TGTGCCAGCGTTAGGACAGGGCCAGCGTTCGGCTATGGCTACACCTTC. This translates into CASVRTGPAFGYGYTF.

This clonotype turned up a few times. The chain carries TRBV11-2 and TRBJ1-1; D call uncertain. Deletions cut 0 bases from V and 7 bases from J, with 9 bases between. This CDR3 contains 13 residues. From germline, CDR1 is SGHAT and CDR2 FQNNGV. The CDR3 sequence: CASSLEPGSEAFF. The CDR3 region has the DNA TGTGCCAGCAGCTTAGAGCCCGGGAGTGAAGCTTTCTTT.

This clonotype was seen at least ten times. V gene TRBV20-1 combines with J gene TRBJ2-6; no definite D call. V lost 2 bases and J lost 2, with 4 bases in between. This CDR3 is built from 13 residues. Germline V lookup: CDR1 DFQATT, CDR2 SNEGSKA (reference sequence). Here the CDR3 reads CSARTPGANVLTF. The CDR3 DNA follows: TGCAGTGCTAGAACCCCTGGGGCCAACGTCCTGACTTTC.

This clonotype was picked up many times. The rearrangement links TRBV7-8 to TRBJ1-1; D not certain. Germline V gene data show CDR1 as SGHVS and CDR2 as FQNEAQ. The CDR3 is 11 residues long. The V and J ends lost 3 bases and 10 bases respectively, with 9 bases between them. The DNA for the CDR3 is TGTGCCAGCAGCTTTCAATTGAGAGCTTTCTTT. It translates to CASSFQLRAFF.

This chain joins TRBV5-1 and TRBJ1-1, with D tentatively TRBD1 (5 bases). The V gene's germline CDR1 is SGHRS and CDR2 YFSETQ. V was clipped by 0 bases and J by 4 bases, with 10 bases between them. The CDR3 is made up of 14 amino acids. The CDR3 protein is CASSLGTQPTEAFF. The CDR3 DNA sequence: TGCGCCAGCAGCTTGGGGACACAACCCACTGAAGCTTTCTTT.

The sample holds one count of this clonotype. The V and J genes are TRBV28 and TRBJ2-5; 12 bases map to TRBD2. Germline-derived CDR1 and CDR2 are MDHEN and SYDVKM. The ends lost 6 bases at V and 5 bases at J; junction bases unmatched: 19. The CDR3 has 19 amino acids. CDR3 region: CASSLPGSLAGGTEETQYF. The DNA for the CDR3 is TGTGCCAGCAGCCTACCGGGATCCCTAGCGGGAGGGACGGAGGAGACCCAGTACTTC.

This clonotype occurred many times. The gene calls are TRBV12-3 or TRBV12-4 and TRBJ2-5; 10 bases map to TRBD1. CDR3 length: 16 amino acids. The J segment lost 4 bases and the V segment lost 5 bases, leaving 10 bases of the junction unmatched. The CDR3 loop is CASSLHMTGGGETQYF. CDR3 coding DNA: TGTGCCAGCAGTCTCCATATGACAGGGGGCGGAGAGACCCAGTACTTC.